This record looks at one TCR beta chain sequence and its context. Its specificity is not known. The source of the sample is a study of T cell responses to AZD1222 COVID-19 vaccine. Points from the study as a whole: Across spike, vaccine-associated CD4 TCRs were found, dominant at 160-218 and 743-854. The donors showed a predominance of white British ancestry and of females, with possible underestimation of clonal diversity. Seropositive at baseline were only six AZD1222 recipients.

The V gene lost 0 bases and the J gene lost 2 bases, with 12 bases spanning the gap. Germline V gene lookup returns CDR1 SGHAT and CDR2 FQNNGV. The CDR3 is made up of 16 amino acids. Measured with immunoSEQ multiplex PCR; TCRdb has only the in-frame clones, and not every one. The data hold around 250,000 clones, with approximately 93% observed a single time. The source of this sequence is an adult in good health. The chain uses TRBV11-2 and TRBJ2-3; possibly TRBD2 for D (5 bases). The material sequenced was peripheral blood, taken on day 0 of AZD1222 vaccination. CDR3 DNA: TGTGCCAGCAGCTTAGAGCGGGTAGTCCCCACAGATACGCAGTATTTT. This codes for CASSLERVVPTDTQYF.